The next 19 T cell receptor beta chains were all read from a single sample in a study of cytomegalovirus exposure and HLA in healthy donors. The repertoire was sequenced with immunoSEQ multiplex PCR; TCRdb's copy has only in-frame clones and lacks some. This table holds 150,000 to 160,000 clones, around nine tenths found once. Input material: PBMCs. These receptors originate from a man aged 18 to 30 in good health and CMV-seropositive.

This clone was observed a handful of times. The rearrangement joins TRBV6-4 to TRBJ2-1; the match to TRBD2 covers 10 bases. Per the germline V gene, CDR1 is MRHNA and CDR2 is SNTAGT. This CDR3 region has 15 residues. J was trimmed by 4 bases and V by 3 bases; bases with no gene match: 3. The CDR3 DNA follows: TGTGCCAGCAGTGAGAGTAGCGGGAGGTACAATGAGCAGTTCTTC. As protein: CASSESSGRYNEQFF.

The chain joins TRBV7-3 to TRBJ1-1; D remains ambiguous. CDR1 is SGHTA, CDR2 FQGTGA, per germline. The CDR3 sequence is 13 residues long. V was pared by 2 bases and J by 1 base, with 5 bases between. CDR3 in amino acids: CASSLARNTEAFF. DNA for the CDR3: TGTGCCAGCAGCTTAGCCAGGAACACTGAAGCTTTCTTT.

The chain recombines TRBV7-2 with TRBJ2-7; 12 bases line up with TRBD2. The CDR3 has 16 amino acids. Germline V gene sequence: CDR1 SGHTA, CDR2 FQGNSA. V lost 1 base, J lost 6 bases, and 7 bases stayed unmatched. CDR3 loop: CASSLERAGLAGEQYF. In DNA, the CDR3 is TGTGCCAGCAGCTTAGAGAGGGCGGGACTAGCGGGCGAGCAGTACTTC.

The chain links TRBV9 to TRBJ2-7; D is uncertain. CDR1 is SGDLS, CDR2 YYNGEE, per germline. V lost 3 bases, J lost 3 bases, and 10 bases lay in between. The length of the CDR3 is 13 residues. This CDR3 is CASSGRSGYEQYF. DNA of the CDR3: TGTGCCAGCAGCGGGCGGTCTGGCTACGAGCAGTACTTC. Filled out from reference TRBV9 and TRBJ2-7, the complete variable domain reads DSGVTQTPKHLITATGQRVTLRCSPRSGDLSVYWYQQSLDQGLQFLIQYYNGEERAKGNILERFSAQQFPDLHSELNLSSLELGDSALYFCASSGRSGYEQYFGPGTRLTVT.

CDR3: CASSVRSGGVNEQFF. CDR3 DNA: TGCGCCAGCAGCGTACGAAGCGGTGGGGTAAATGAGCAGTTCTTC. The chain couples TRBV5-1 to TRBJ2-1; possibly TRBD2 for D (5 bases). CDR3 length: 15 amino acids. CDR1 and CDR2 (germline): SGHRS, YFSETQ. V lost 4 bases to trimming and J lost 7 bases, with 18 bases between them.

V usage is TRBV11-3 and J usage is TRBJ1-1; 11 bases map to TRBD1. Germline CDR1 is SGHNT and CDR2 is YENEEA. V lost 1 base and J lost 5; bases outside the gene matches: 3. The CDR3 contains 15 residues. CDR3 region: CASSLGGTGGTEAFF. For the CDR3, the DNA is TGTGCCAGCAGCTTAGGCGGGACAGGGGGTACTGAAGCTTTCTTT.

About this clone: The junction shows a germline mismatch at one end, possibly a read error. The J gene is TRBJ2-7, the V gene TRBV5-6; the match to TRBD2 covers 9 bases. The CDR3 consists of 15 residues. CDR1 SGHDT and CDR2 YYEEEE come from the germline V gene. In nucleotides, the CDR3 is TGTGCCAGCAGCTTGGCTGCGGGGCGCGGGGGGGCCTTTAACTTC. It specifies CASSLAAGRGGAFNF. The whole variable domain, filled in from reference TRBV5-6 and TRBJ2-7, reads DAGVTQSPTHLIKTRGQQVTLRCSPKSGHDTVSWYQQALGQGPQFIFQYYEEEERQRGNFPDRFSGHQFPNYSSELNVNALLLGDSALYLCASSLAAGRGGAFNFGPGTRLTVT.

The chain combines TRBV2 with TRBJ2-1; possibly TRBD2 for D (6 bases). V dropped 3 bases and J dropped 9 bases, with 12 bases sitting between them. This CDR3 is built from 13 residues. Looked up from germline, CDR1 is SNHLY and CDR2 is FYNNEI. CDR3 residues: CASSEARGGEQFF. CDR3 sequence (DNA): TGTGCCAGCAGTGAGGCGCGGGGCGGTGAGCAGTTCTTC.

The chain is built from TRBV27 and TRBJ2-7; D is unresolved. V was pared by 1 base and J by 6 bases, with 10 bases between. CDR3 length: 13 amino acids. Per the germline V gene, CDR1 is MNHEY and CDR2 is SMNVEV (reference sequence). This chain's CDR3 is CASSLFGRAEQYF. The CDR3 DNA is TGTGCCAGCAGTTTATTCGGTAGAGCCGAGCAGTACTTC.

This chain uses TRBV21-1 with TRBJ1-2; the table assigns TRBD1, which was not confirmed against the DNA. TRBV21-1 is listed as a pseudogene. This CDR3 region has 15 residues. The CDR3 DNA follows: TGTGCCAGCAGCAAATCGGACAGGGTACGTGACGGCTACACCTTC. This encodes CASSKSDRVRDGYTF.

This clone is a singleton in its sample. The chain has TRBV5-1 and TRBJ2-1, with no clear D. The CDR3 contains 14 residues. Trimming removed 0 bases from V and 0 bases from J, with 4 bases in between. Germline assignment: CDR1 SGHRS and CDR2 YFSETQ. The CDR3 DNA reads as TGCGCCAGCAGCTTGGGGAGCTCCTACAATGAGCAGTTCTTC. It is translated as CASSLGSSYNEQFF.

This clone was detected a few times. The V gene is TRBV6-5, the J gene TRBJ2-7, with 7 positions matching TRBD1. V was pared by 4 bases and J by 7 bases, with 7 bases of the junction left unmatched. The germline V gene has CDR1 MNHEY and CDR2 SVGAGI. The CDR3 is made up of 13 amino acids. For the CDR3, the DNA is TGTGCCAGCAGTTCGGGACAGACTCCAGAGCAGTACTTC. Translation: CASSSGQTPEQYF.

The chain has TRBV27 and TRBJ1-1; D remains ambiguous. V lost 4 bases to trimming and J lost 4 bases, with 16 bases between them. Germline CDR1 MNHEY, CDR2 SMNVEV (reference sequence). The CDR3 is 15 amino acids. The DNA of the CDR3 is TGTGCCAGCAGTTCGATGAAGTTTGAGCGCACTGAAGCTTTCTTT. Protein sequence: CASSSMKFERTEAFF.

The chain is built from TRBV7-2 and TRBJ2-5, with unresolved D. Trimming shortened V by 2 bases and J by 3 bases, and 10 bases separated the two germline ends. The germline V gene has CDR1 SGHTA and CDR2 FQGNSA. The CDR3 spans 14 residues. The CDR3 DNA reads TGTGCCAGCAGCTTAAACGGGTCGAAAGAGACCCAGTACTTC. Translating gives CASSLNGSKETQYF.

The chain joins TRBV6-6 to TRBJ2-2; tentative D call: TRBD2 (6 bases). This CDR3 is 16 amino acids long. Germline V gene lookup returns CDR1 MNHNY and CDR2 SVGAGI (reference sequence). V was clipped by 2 bases and J by 2 bases, with 12 bases between them. Here the CDR3 reads CASSYGGSTNTGELFF. CDR3 sequence (DNA): TGTGCCAGCAGTTACGGAGGGTCCACTAACACCGGGGAGCTGTTTTTT.

V gene TRBV27 combines with J gene TRBJ1-1, with D tentatively TRBD1 (6 bases). The V and J ends lost 6 bases and 1 base respectively, with 12 bases between them. Per germline, CDR1 MNHEY and CDR2 SMNVEV (reference sequence). This CDR3 region has 14 residues. CDR3 loop: CASRPQGPNTEAFF. The CDR3 DNA follows: TGTGCCAGCAGGCCACAGGGTCCGAACACTGAAGCTTTCTTT.

The V call is TRBV5-6, the J call TRBJ1-1, with D uncertain. V gave up 3 bases and J gave up 7 bases, with 13 bases separating them. The CDR3 extends over 13 amino acids. From germline, CDR1 is SGHDT and CDR2 YYEEEE. This chain's CDR3 is CASSWGGLDEAFF. The CDR3 bases are TGTGCCAGCAGCTGGGGAGGACTCGATGAAGCTTTCTTT. Variable domain in full (rest from reference TRBV5-6 and TRBJ1-1): DAGVTQSPTHLIKTRGQQVTLRCSPKSGHDTVSWYQQALGQGPQFIFQYYEEEERQRGNFPDRFSGHQFPNYSSELNVNALLLGDSALYLCASSWGGLDEAFFGQGTRLTVV.

The J gene is TRBJ2-7, the V gene TRBV5-1; 13 bases line up with TRBD2. The CDR3 loop spans 15 amino acids. From germline, CDR1 is SGHRS and CDR2 YFSETQ. V dropped 7 bases and J dropped 6; count of bases not matched to a gene: 10. The CDR3 nucleotides are TGCGCCAGCGGGACTAGCGGGGTAGGTTTAGGCGAGCAGTACTTC. This encodes CASGTSGVGLGEQYF.

The chain is built from TRBV7-3 and TRBJ1-1; TRBD1 might be the D (6 bases). Trimming stripped 1 base from V and 5 bases from J, with 11 bases between. This CDR3 spans 14 amino acids. Per the germline V gene, CDR1 is SGHTA and CDR2 is FQGTGA. The CDR3 nucleotides read TGTGCCAGCAGCTTAAAGGCAGGGGTGACTGAAGCTTTCTTT. Amino acid sequence: CASSLKAGVTEAFF.